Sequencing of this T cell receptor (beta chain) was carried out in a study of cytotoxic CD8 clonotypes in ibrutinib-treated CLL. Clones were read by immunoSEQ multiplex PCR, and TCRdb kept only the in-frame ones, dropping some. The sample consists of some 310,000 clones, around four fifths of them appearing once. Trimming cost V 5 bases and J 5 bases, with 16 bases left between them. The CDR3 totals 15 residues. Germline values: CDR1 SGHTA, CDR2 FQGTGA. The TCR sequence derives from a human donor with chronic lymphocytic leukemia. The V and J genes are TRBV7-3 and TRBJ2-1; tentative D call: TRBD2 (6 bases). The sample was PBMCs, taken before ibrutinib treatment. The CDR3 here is CASSPEPGTHNEQFF. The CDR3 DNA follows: TGTGCCAGCAGCCCCGAACCCGGGACTCACAATGAGCAGTTCTTC.